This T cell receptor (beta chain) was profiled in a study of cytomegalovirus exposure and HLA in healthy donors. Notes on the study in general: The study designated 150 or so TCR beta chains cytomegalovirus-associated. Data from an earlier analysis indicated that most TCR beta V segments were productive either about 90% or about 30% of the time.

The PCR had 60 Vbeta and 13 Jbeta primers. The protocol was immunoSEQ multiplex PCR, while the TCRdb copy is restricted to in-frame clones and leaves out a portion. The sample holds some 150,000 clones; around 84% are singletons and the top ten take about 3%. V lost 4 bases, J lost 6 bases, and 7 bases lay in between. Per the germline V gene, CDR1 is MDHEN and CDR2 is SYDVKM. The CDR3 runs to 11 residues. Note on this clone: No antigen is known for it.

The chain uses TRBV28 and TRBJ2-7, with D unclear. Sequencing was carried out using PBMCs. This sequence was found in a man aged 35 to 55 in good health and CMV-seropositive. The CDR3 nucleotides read TGTGCCAGCAGTTCCCTTCGCGAGCAGTACTTC. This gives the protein CASSSLREQYF.